This T cell receptor (beta chain) was captured in a study of response to subunit inactivated influenza vaccine. Study-level points and caveats: Researchers suggested that each seasonal influenza vaccination recruits few new T cells.

Germline values: CDR1 SQVTM, CDR2 ANQGSEA. Trimming took 3 bases from V and 2 from J, leaving 10 bases between them. This CDR3 is built from 13 residues. One entry per CDR3 protein results from TCRdb running MiXCR on the RT-PCR reads. The sample includes hundreds of thousands of distinct CDR3 sequences, approximately 17% of them seen just once. Note on this clonotype: Antigen specificity is unknown.

The V call is TRBV29-1, the J call TRBJ1-1; TRBD1 might be the D (5 bases). This sample comprised PBMCs from blood, obtained more than 4 days after vaccination. The receptor was derived from a man in his fifties who received an inactivated influenza vaccine. The CDR3 sequence is CSVEVGANTEAFF. DNA for the CDR3: TGCAGCGTTGAGGTAGGGGCTAACACTGAAGCTTTCTTT.